This TCR beta chain is drawn from a study of neurological immune-mediated disorders. TCRdb re-analysed the 5' RACE reads in MiXCR, keeping a single row per CDR3 protein. There are 55,000 to 75,000 distinct CDR3 sequences in the sample; over 2% occur only once, and 3% lies in the top ten. This clonotype showed up many times. Trimming cost V 1 base and J 0 bases, with 8 bases left between them. The CDR3 length is 16 residues. Germline-derived CDR1 and CDR2 are SGHRS and YFSETQ. Input material: PBMCs. This rearrangement joins TRBV5-1 to TRBJ2-6; D tentatively reads TRBD1 or TRBD2 (5 bases each). This clonotype was obtained from a man aged 50 to 59 with multiple sclerosis. Here the CDR3 DNA reads TGCGCCAGCAGCTTGAGTGGGACCTCTGGGGCCAACGTCCTGACTTTC. Translated, it gives CASSLSGTSGANVLTF.